The rows below give T cell receptor beta chains drawn from one sample of a study of blood T cell repertoires in COVID-19. Profiling relied on immunoSEQ multiplex PCR, and the TCRdb table lists in-frame clones only, not all of them. Seen here are fewer than 250,000 clones, 80% to 90% observed once, and the top ten hold 3.8%. Sequences were obtained from PBMCs or T cells enriched from blood (not recorded which). The source is a woman in her 40s with acute COVID-19. CDR3s include the opening cysteine and the closing phenylalanine or tryptophan. The D gene is left open where the match is weak. Some rows mark clone size as missing; the rest say once, few, many or name a class of expanded clone.

V gene	D gene	clone size	J gene	CDR3 DNA	CDR3 protein
TRBV18	TRBD2	.	TRBJ2-3	TGTGCCAGCTCATCTACCTTAGCGGGCGCCCTTTCCACAGATACGCAGTATTTT	CASSSTLAGALSTDTQYF
TRBV4-2	TRBD1	.	TRBJ2-7	TGTGCCAGCAGCCAAGATCCCCAGGGGGACGAGCAGTACTTC	CASSQDPQGDEQYF
TRBV12-3/TRBV12-4	.	once	TRBJ2-7	TGTGCCAGCAGTTTTAGGGGCGAGCAGTACTTC	CASSFRGEQYF
TRBV11-2	.	.	TRBJ2-7	TGTGCCAGCGGAGAACAGGGAGTCCACGAGCAGTACTTC	CASGEQGVHEQYF
TRBV18	TRBD1	few	TRBJ1-6	TGTGCCAGCTCACCACGGGACAGCAATTCACCCCTCCACTTT	CASSPRDSNSPLHF
TRBV9	.	.	TRBJ1-2	TGTGCCAGCAGCGTAGACAGTTCTAACTATGGCTACACCTTC	CASSVDSSNYGYTF
TRBV7-2	TRBD1	.	TRBJ1-5	TGTGCCAGCAGCTTCTTTGGGACAGTTAGCAATCAGCCCCAGCATTTT	CASSFFGTVSNQPQHF
TRBV27	.	.	TRBJ2-7	TGTGCCAGCAGTATGAATAGTCTCTACGAGCAGTACTTC	CASSMNSLYEQYF
TRBV28	.	.	TRBJ1-4	TGTGCCAGCAGATACAGCGAAAAACTGTTTTTT	CASRYSEKLFF
TRBV19	.	.	TRBJ2-1	TGTGCCAGTAGTATTGCTAGCCCAATAAGGAATGAGCAGTTCTTC	CASSIASPIRNEQFF
TRBV29-1	.	.	TRBJ1-1	TGCAGCGCAACTGGAGGGTTGACTGAAGCTTTCTTT	CSATGGLTEAFF
TRBV5-1	.	.	TRBJ1-5	TGCGCCAGCAGCCTGAGCCCCCGGGACTTCCTAGGCAATCAGCCCCAGCATTTT	CASSLSPRDFLGNQPQHF
TRBV28	TRBD2	.	TRBJ2-7	TGTGCCAGCAGGAGGGGGACTAGCGGGAGCAACGAGCAGTACTTC	CASRRGTSGSNEQYF
TRBV18	.	.	TRBJ1-1	TGTGCCAGCTCACCTTCCGGGACATACACTGAAGCTTTCTTT	CASSPSGTYTEAFF
TRBV28	TRBD2	.	TRBJ2-1	TGTGCCAGCAGTTTAAGGACTAGCGGGAGGGCCGGTGAGCAGTTCTTC	CASSLRTSGRAGEQFF
TRBV9	TRBD1	.	TRBJ1-3	TGTGCCAGCAGCGTCACAGACAGGGGCGGTAGAAACACCATATATTTT	CASSVTDRGGRNTIYF
TRBV11-3	TRBD2	.	TRBJ2-7	TGTGCCAGCAGGCCTGGACTAGCGGGAGAGGGGGTCTACGAGCAGTACTTC	CASRPGLAGEGVYEQYF
TRBV5-1	TRBD1	few	TRBJ1-1	TGCGCCAGCAGCTCCGGGACAGGGATGAACACTGAAGCTTTCTTT	CASSSGTGMNTEAFF
TRBV19	.	.	TRBJ2-2	TGTGCCAGTAGCCCGGGTCGGTGGAGAAACACCGGGGAGCTGTTTTTT	CASSPGRWRNTGELFF
TRBV15	.	.	TRBJ2-2	TGTGCCACCAGCAGAGCAGCGAACACCGGGGAGCTGTTTTTT	CATSRAANTGELFF
TRBV6-2/TRBV6-3	TRBD2	.	TRBJ2-7	TGTGCCAGCAGTGGACCCTTAGCGGGCGGATCCTACGAGCAGTACTTC	CASSGPLAGGSYEQYF
TRBV19	TRBD2	.	TRBJ2-3	TGTGCCAGTAGAGGGACTAGCGGGACTAGCACAGATACGCAGTATTTT	CASRGTSGTSTDTQYF
TRBV7-8	TRBD1	.	TRBJ1-5	TGTGCCAGCAGCTTAGCAGGGGGCTCAAATCAGCCCCAGCATTTT	CASSLAGGSNQPQHF
TRBV9	TRBD2	once	TRBJ2-1	TGTGCCAGCAGCGCTTTAGCGGGATACGCCTACAATGAGCAGTTCTTC	CASSALAGYAYNEQFF
TRBV9	TRBD2	.	TRBJ2-7	TGTGCCAGCAGCGTAGTTCAGCGGGAAGGGGCGGGAGCCTACGAGCAGTACTTC	CASSVVQREGAGAYEQYF
TRBV6-5	.	.	TRBJ2-3	TGTGCCAGCGGGGGCGTATGGGGCCCAGATACGCAGTATTTT	CASGGVWGPDTQYF
TRBV7-9	.	.	TRBJ2-2	TGTGCCAGCAGCTTAGTATTGAGCTCGAACACCGGGGAGCTGTTTTTT	CASSLVLSSNTGELFF
TRBV19	TRBD1	.	TRBJ2-3	TGTGCCAGTAGCCGGACAGGGATCACAGATACGCAGTATTTT	CASSRTGITDTQYF
TRBV28	TRBD1	.	TRBJ2-4	TGTGCCAGCAGTTTAGCCGGACAGGGGGCAAGTGTTCAGTACTTC	CASSLAGQGASVQYF
TRBV11-2	.	.	TRBJ1-2	TGTGCCAGCAGCCCCGGACAGAGTGGGGGCTACACCTTC	CASSPGQSGGYTF
TRBV20-1	.	.	TRBJ2-1	TGCAGTGCTAGTAGGCCGGGGTATGAGCAGTTCTTC	CSASRPGYEQFF
TRBV3-1/TRBV3-2	.	.	TRBJ1-1	TGTGCCAGCAGCCTCTTAGGAGGGCAGGGCGCGACCGAAGCTTTCTTT	CASSLLGGQGATEAFF
TRBV28	.	.	TRBJ1-6	TGTGCCAGCAGTTCCGGGGTTAGCTCCTATAATTCACCCCTCCACTTT	CASSSGVSSYNSPLHF
TRBV11-3	.	.	TRBJ1-6	TGTGCCAGCAGCTTAGTTGCAGGGGTTAATTCACCCCTCCACTTT	CASSLVAGVNSPLHF
TRBV28	.	.	TRBJ2-1	TGTGCCAGCGCCATCCCTCAGGGATGGTCCTACAATGAGCAGTTCTTC	CASAIPQGWSYNEQFF
TRBV15	.	.	TRBJ1-6	TGTGCCACCAGTTTCAGTCTCAATTCACCCCTCCACTTT	CATSFSLNSPLHF
TRBV18	TRBD2	.	TRBJ2-7	TGTGCCAGCACAGCGGGAGGGCCGCGGGAGCAGTACTTC	CASTAGGPREQYF
TRBV27	.	few	TRBJ1-4	TGTGCCAGCAGTGAAGTCCCGGGAGAAAAACTGTTTTTT	CASSEVPGEKLFF
TRBV19	.	.	TRBJ2-1	TGTGCCAGTAGTCCAGGAAGGCAATGGGAGCAGTTCTTC	CASSPGRQWEQFF
TRBV15	.	.	TRBJ1-2	TGTGCCACCAGCAGAGCTCCGGACAGATTCTATGGCTACACCTTC	CATSRAPDRFYGYTF
TRBV6-5	.	.	TRBJ1-4	TGTGCCAGCAGTTACCTCCGTGGAGGTAATGAAAAACTGTTTTTT	CASSYLRGGNEKLFF
TRBV18	.	few	TRBJ2-1	TGTGCCAGCTCACCAGGGGCCATCTACAATGAGCAGTTCTTC	CASSPGAIYNEQFF
TRBV5-4	.	.	TRBJ2-5	TGTGCCAGCAGCTTGGGGGGCGGTCGCTTAGAGACCCAGTACTTC	CASSLGGGRLETQYF
TRBV29-1	.	.	TRBJ2-7	TGCAGCGTTGAACGTTATGGCGGGGCTAGCTACGAGCAGTACTTC	CSVERYGGASYEQYF
TRBV7-8	TRBD2	.	TRBJ2-7	TGTGCCAGCAGCTTAGAAGCGGGAGGTCTGGGCGAGCAGTACTTC	CASSLEAGGLGEQYF
TRBV5-1	TRBD2	few	TRBJ2-1	TGCGCCAGCATGGGAGCGGGGTTCTACAATGAGCAGTTCTTC	CASMGAGFYNEQFF
TRBV7-2	.	.	TRBJ2-1	TGTGCCAGCGGAGTTTGGAATGAGCAGTTCTTC	CASGVWNEQFF
TRBV5-4	.	.	TRBJ2-3	TGTGCCAGCAGCTTGCCTTCGCAGGGAAGGACAGATACGCAGTATTTT	CASSLPSQGRTDTQYF
TRBV7-2	TRBD2	few	TRBJ2-1	TGTGCCAGCAGCTTAAGGGGCGGGAGAGTCGACAATGAGCAGTTCTTC	CASSLRGGRVDNEQFF
TRBV21-1	.	.	TRBJ2-1	TGTGCCAGCAGCAAATATAGCCGGCCTCCGAAAAGCGAGCAGTTCTTC	CASSKYSRPPKSEQFF
TRBV19	.	.	TRBJ1-1	TGTGCCAGTAGTGTTGGGGGGAGGACTGAAGCTTTCTTT	CASSVGGRTEAFF
TRBV3-1/TRBV3-2	TRBD1	.	TRBJ1-5	TGTGCCAGCAGCCAAGGGGACAGGGACAATCAGCCCCAGCATTTT	CASSQGDRDNQPQHF
TRBV19	.	.	TRBJ1-5	TGTGCCAGTAGTATACCGACACTCAATCAGCCCCAGCATTTT	CASSIPTLNQPQHF